The 2 T cell receptor beta chains in this list originate from one sample, sequenced in a study of T-cell memory formation after mild COVID-19. TCRdb reprocessed the 5' RACE reads with MiXCR, giving one entry per CDR3 protein. The top ten clones hold 12% of a sample with more than 400,000 distinct CDR3 sequences, about 20% of them seen once. The sample comprised PBMCs or a T cell subset sorted from them (not recorded which). All receptors derive from an adult woman who had mild COVID-19 (a few samples of this study predate the infection). Cell type and time point are not known.

The rearrangement links TRBV4-2 to TRBJ2-5; D gene ambiguous. This CDR3 spans 11 amino acids. Per germline, CDR1 LGHNA and CDR2 YNFKEQ. V gave up 3 bases and J gave up 7 bases, with 6 bases separating them. CDR3: CASSHSGTQYF. The DNA of the CDR3 is TGTGCCAGCAGCCACTCCGGGACCCAGTACTTC.

The CDR3 sequence: CASSWGRGGLGTEAFF. The CDR3 DNA is TGTGCCAGCAGCTGGGGTAGGGGGGGGTTAGGCACTGAAGCTTTCTTT. V is TRBV7-9 and J is TRBJ1-1, with D perhaps matching TRBD1 (6 bases). Trimming shortened V by 4 bases and J by 4 bases, and 19 bases separated the two germline ends. The CDR3 spans 16 residues. The germline gives CDR1 SEHNR, CDR2 FQNEAQ (reference sequence).